The 28 T cell receptor beta chains in this list originate from one sample, sequenced in a study of OX40 agonist ivuxolimab in advanced cancers. Clones were sequenced by immunoSEQ multiplex PCR, and TCRdb holds only the in-frame ones, with some missing. This table holds some 66,000 clones, roughly 80% found once. The specimen comprised CD4+ or CD8+ T cells sorted from blood, sampled in a trial of the OX40 agonist ivuxolimab. These receptors were taken from an adult with an advanced solid tumor such as melanoma, head and neck, liver or kidney cancer.

This clone was detected only once. The chain is built from TRBV19 and TRBJ2-7; 10 bases fit TRBD2. V lost 2 bases and J lost 3; bases outside the gene matches: 10. The CDR3 has 17 residues. The germline V gene encodes CDR1 LNHDA and CDR2 SQIVND (reference sequence). CDR3 residues: CASSIHVVAGGSYEQYF. The DNA for the CDR3 is TGTGCCAGTAGTATACACGTCGTAGCGGGAGGCAGCTACGAGCAGTACTTC.

The chain recombines TRBV6-1 with TRBJ2-7; TRBD2 aligns across 11 bases. The CDR3 covers 16 residues. The germline gives CDR1 MNHNS, CDR2 SASEGT. Trimming at V came to 4 bases and at J to 2 bases, leaving 7 bases not matched to a gene. The CDR3 DNA follows: TGTGCCAGCAGTGTTGTAGCGGGAGGGCCTCCCTACGAGCAGTACTTC. This sequence encodes CASSVVAGGPPYEQYF.

V and J are TRBV5-8 and TRBJ1-2; 9 nucleotides line up with TRBD1. The J segment lost 3 bases and the V segment lost 3 bases, leaving 3 bases of the junction unmatched. Germline CDR1 is SGHTS and CDR2 is YDEGEE. CDR3 size: 14 residues. CDR3 sequence: CASSSRTGDYGYTF. For the CDR3, the DNA is TGTGCCAGCAGCTCCAGGACAGGGGACTATGGCTACACCTTC.

The rearrangement joins TRBV5-4 to TRBJ2-1; 11 nucleotides agree with TRBD2. Germline values: CDR1 SGHNT, CDR2 YYREEE (reference sequence). The CDR3 has 18 residues. Germline trimming cut 4 bases from V and 7 bases from J; bases unmatched to any gene: 16. CDR3 in amino acids: CASSRHGSGRAVMNEQFF. DNA of the CDR3: TGTGCCAGCAGCCGCCACGGTAGCGGGAGGGCCGTTATGAATGAGCAGTTCTTC.

As concerns this clone: Other DNA sequences in the same sample also yield this CDR3. DNA for the CDR3: TGTGCCAGCTCACCGCCAATACGCACCGGGGAGCTGTTTTTT. Residues: CASSPPIRTGELFF. The V and J genes are TRBV18 and TRBJ2-2; D is undetermined. The length of the CDR3 is 14 residues. V was pared by 3 bases and J by 4 bases, with 9 bases between. Germline V CDR1 and CDR2: KGHSH, LQKENI.

This chain connects TRBV11-3 to TRBJ2-6, with a tentative D call TRBD2 (5 bases). Germline-derived CDR1 and CDR2 are SGHNT and YENEEA. This CDR3 is 15 amino acids long. Trimming cost V 1 base and J 2 bases, with 6 bases left between them. CDR3 DNA: TGTGCCAGCAGCTTAGGAGGGACTGGGGCCAACGTCCTGACTTTC. Encoded protein: CASSLGGTGANVLTF.

This chain joins TRBV4-2 and TRBJ2-5, with 7 bases that match TRBD1. V was clipped by 1 base and J by 4 bases; unmatched bases: 6. The CDR3 consists of 15 residues. The V gene's germline CDR1 is LGHNA and CDR2 YNFKEQ. The CDR3 spells CASSQVQGVGETQYF. CDR3 nucleotides: TGTGCCAGCAGCCAAGTCCAGGGGGTCGGAGAGACCCAGTACTTC.

In this sample, this clone turned up a few times. This rearrangement joins TRBV28 to TRBJ2-7; TRBD2 matches at 11 bases. This CDR3 comprises 15 residues. Germline loops: CDR1 MDHEN, CDR2 SYDVKM. With 7 bases clipped from V and 0 bases from J, the junction kept 5 bases outside the gene matches. CDR3 in amino acids: CASTVAGGSSYEQYF. The CDR3 DNA reads TGTGCCAGCACTGTAGCGGGGGGGAGCTCCTACGAGCAGTACTTC. The complete variable domain, with remaining parts taken from reference TRBV28 and TRBJ2-7, reads DVKVTQSSRYLVKRTGEKVFLECVQDMDHENMFWYRQDPGLGLRLIYFSYDVKMKEKGDIPEGYSVSREKKERFSLILESASTNQTSMYLCASTVAGGSSYEQYFGPGTRLTVT.

The genes are TRBV6-5 and TRBJ1-1; D gene uncertain. V lost 7 bases to trimming and J lost 0 bases, with 15 bases between them. Germline CDR1 MNHEY, CDR2 SVGAGI. CDR3 length equals 15 residues. As DNA, the CDR3 is TGTGCCAGCACTCCCTTGGGGAAAATGAACACTGAAGCTTTCTTT. It specifies CASTPLGKMNTEAFF.

The V and J genes are TRBV2 and TRBJ1-3; TRBD1 aligns across 9 bases. Trimming at V came to 6 bases and at J to 1 base, leaving 7 bases not matched to a gene. Per the germline V gene, CDR1 is SNHLY and CDR2 is FYNNEI. The length of the CDR3 is 16 residues. For the CDR3, the DNA is TGTGCCAGCAGGGACGACAGGGGGAAATCTGGAAACACCATATATTTT. Translated: CASRDDRGKSGNTIYF.

The CDR3 coding sequence is TGTGCCAGCAGCCTATTGACAGGCCCCTACGAGCAGTACTTC. As protein: CASSLLTGPYEQYF. The genes are TRBV7-2 and TRBJ2-7, with D possibly matching TRBD1 (6 bases). The germline V gene has CDR1 SGHTA and CDR2 FQGNSA. V was clipped by 5 bases and J by 2 bases, with 13 bases between them. This CDR3 has 14 residues.

The chain uses TRBV7-2 and TRBJ2-7; 7 positions match TRBD1. The CDR3 is 15 residues long. J was trimmed by 2 bases and V by 5 bases; bases with no gene match: 9. The germline gives CDR1 SGHTA, CDR2 FQGNSA. The CDR3 DNA follows: TGTGCCAGCAGCAGGCCGGGACAGTCGACCTACGAGCAGTACTTC. It is translated as CASSRPGQSTYEQYF. Variable domain in full (rest from reference TRBV7-2 and TRBJ2-7): GAGVSQSPSNKVTEKGKDVELRCDPISGHTALYWYRQSLGQGLEFLIYFQGNSAPDKSGLPSDRFSAERTGGSVSTLTIQRTQQEDSAVYLCASSRPGQSTYEQYFGPGTRLTVT.

V and J are TRBV11-3 and TRBJ2-7, with 12 bases aligning to TRBD1. Germline V CDR1 and CDR2: SGHNT, YENEEA. The CDR3 consists of 16 residues. V lost 5 bases to trimming and J lost 3 bases; unmatched junction nucleotides: 8. The chain's CDR3 is CASSGMGQGAFYEQYF. For the CDR3, the DNA is TGTGCCAGCAGCGGAATGGGACAGGGGGCTTTCTACGAGCAGTACTTC.

This rearrangement joins TRBV5-6 to TRBJ2-1; D not resolved. V lost 3 bases and J 0 bases, leaving 10 bases between the germline ends. CDR3 size: 15 residues. The germline V gene has CDR1 SGHDT and CDR2 YYEEEE. The CDR3 sequence: CASSSLGPSYNEQFF. The CDR3 DNA follows: TGTGCCAGCAGCTCGCTGGGTCCCTCCTACAATGAGCAGTTCTTC.

The sample holds one count of this clone. This sequence joins TRBV4-2 and TRBJ2-1, with 10 bases identical to TRBD1. Unmatched junction bases numbered 11, after V lost 4 bases and J lost 11 bases. CDR1 LGHNA and CDR2 YNFKEQ come from the germline V gene. This CDR3 comprises 15 residues. CDR3 sequence reads: CASSRPGQGIEKQFF. DNA for the CDR3: TGTGCCAGCAGCCGACCGGGACAGGGGATCGAAAAGCAGTTCTTC.

The chain links TRBV11-2 to TRBJ2-7; 7 bases align to TRBD2. The CDR3 runs 15 residues. V dropped 3 bases and J dropped 3; count of bases not matched to a gene: 8. Germline CDR1 SGHAT, CDR2 FQNNGV. The CDR3 nucleotides read TGTGCCAGCAGCTTGGAGAGCGGGGCCAACTACGAGCAGTACTTC. Translating gives CASSLESGANYEQYF.

A few counts support this clone. This chain links TRBV29-1 with TRBJ2-7, with 8 positions matching TRBD2. The trim removed 7 bases at V and 6 bases at J, leaving 11 bases unmatched. Germline-derived CDR1 and CDR2 are SQVTM and ANQGSEA. CDR3 length: 13 amino acids. CDR3 sequence (DNA): TGCAGCGGTCGGAGAGCGGGAGATGGCGAGCAGTACTTC. It specifies CSGRRAGDGEQYF.

This clone was observed a few times. The chain couples TRBV2 to TRBJ1-1, with 7 bases identical to TRBD1. CDR1 is SNHLY and CDR2 is FYNNEI in the germline V gene. V trimming: 6 bases; J trimming: 1 base; junction bases outside the gene matches: 2. CDR3 length: 13 residues. The CDR3 sequence is CASSGDRNTEAFF. CDR3 sequence (DNA): TGTGCCAGCAGCGGGGACAGGAACACTGAAGCTTTCTTT.

The chain carries TRBV11-3 and TRBJ2-1; the match to TRBD1 covers 9 bases. The CDR3 is made up of 17 amino acids. V shed 1 base and J 2 bases; nucleotides not matched to a gene: 6. CDR1 is SGHNT, CDR2 YENEEA, per germline. The CDR3 here is CASSLVWDRAPYNEQFF. CDR3 DNA sequence: TGTGCCAGCAGCTTAGTGTGGGACAGGGCCCCCTACAATGAGCAGTTCTTC.

The V call is TRBV6-5, the J call TRBJ1-2; no reliable D call. Trimming removed 6 bases at V and 0 bases at J, with 14 bases between. CDR3 size: 15 residues. Germline CDR1 reads MNHEY; CDR2 reads SVGAGI. CDR3 amino acids: CASSPSGMSNYGYTF. In DNA, the CDR3 is TGTGCCAGCAGCCCTAGCGGCATGTCTAACTATGGCTACACCTTC.

The chain is built from TRBV7-9 and TRBJ1-2, with D possibly being TRBD1 (6 bases). The CDR3 runs 13 residues. V gave up 5 bases and J gave up 4 bases, with 11 bases separating them. The germline V gene encodes CDR1 SEHNR and CDR2 FQNEAQ (reference sequence). CDR3 in amino acids: CASSVGGGYGYTF. Here the CDR3 DNA reads TGTGCCAGCAGCGTCGGGGGCGGCTATGGCTACACCTTC.

This chain uses TRBV14 with TRBJ2-2; 10 bases are a match to TRBD1. CDR1 and CDR2 (germline): SGHDN, FVKESK. J was trimmed by 6 bases and V by 1 base; bases with no gene match: 8. This CDR3 is built from 17 residues. The CDR3 sequence is CASSQVHRDRGAGELFF. Written as DNA, the CDR3 is TGTGCCAGCAGCCAAGTCCACCGGGACAGGGGTGCCGGGGAGCTGTTTTTT.

V gene TRBV18 combines with J gene TRBJ1-1; D remains unclear. The CDR3 sequence is 16 residues long. CDR1 KGHSH and CDR2 LQKENI come from the germline V gene. V lost 0 bases, J lost 2 bases, and 13 bases lay in between. CDR3 protein: CASSPPVLGGNTEAFF. CDR3 bases: TGTGCCAGCTCACCACCGGTACTTGGCGGTAACACTGAAGCTTTCTTT.

This chain connects TRBV5-4 to TRBJ2-4; TRBD1 agrees at 9 bases. The CDR3 extends over 13 amino acids. V gave up 0 bases and J gave up 8 bases; unmatched junction bases: 0. CDR1 and CDR2 (germline): SGHNT, YYREEE (reference sequence). The CDR3 loop reads CASSLGDRDIQYF. For the CDR3, the DNA is TGTGCCAGCAGCTTGGGGGACAGGGACATTCAGTACTTC.

The V call is TRBV7-2, the J call TRBJ2-5; tentative D call: TRBD2 (6 bases). Germline CDR1 and CDR2: SGHTA and FQGNSA. The CDR3 runs 16 residues. V lost 2 bases and J lost 7, with 20 bases in between. The CDR3: CASSLPGATGEVTQYF. As DNA, the CDR3 is TGTGCCAGCAGCTTACCCGGGGCGACGGGGGAGGTGACCCAGTACTTC.

This rearrangement joins TRBV10-2 to TRBJ2-7; 7 nucleotides align to TRBD2. V gave up 2 bases and J gave up 2 bases; unmatched junction bases: 6. The germline V gene has CDR1 WSHSY and CDR2 SAAADI. The CDR3 loop spans 15 amino acids. CDR3 region: CASSETGEGPYEQYF. CDR3 DNA: TGCGCCAGCAGTGAGACGGGGGAGGGCCCCTACGAGCAGTACTTC.

This clone was seen a few times. The chain joins TRBV5-1 to TRBJ2-7; TRBD2 might be the D (6 bases). The CDR3 length is 15 residues. With 0 bases removed from V and 1 base from J, the gap between germline ends came to 11 bases. Germline CDR1 reads SGHRS; CDR2 reads YFSETQ. DNA for the CDR3: TGCGCCAGCAGCTTGGTTGGCGGGGAGTCCTACGAGCAGTACTTC. This sequence encodes CASSLVGGESYEQYF.

This clone was seen a handful of times. The chain carries TRBV28 and TRBJ1-5; possible D gene TRBD1, 5 bases. The V end was cut by 7 bases, the J end by 4 bases, with 8 bases between. This CDR3 is 12 amino acids long. Germline V lookup: CDR1 MDHEN, CDR2 SYDVKM. This CDR3 reads CASIRANQPQHF. CDR3 DNA sequence: TGTGCCAGCATCAGGGCGAATCAGCCCCAGCATTTT.